What follows are 8 T cell receptor beta chains derived from one specimen sequenced in a study of blood T cell repertoires in COVID-19. Assay used: immunoSEQ multiplex PCR; TCRdb lists only in-frame clones, some missing. The table lists about 220,000 clones, 80% to 85% of them singletons. The sample comprised peripheral blood. All receptors derive from a woman between 65 and 79 years old with COVID-19, enrolled during active disease.

The J gene is TRBJ2-3, the V gene TRBV18; tentative D call: TRBD1 (5 bases). V was clipped by 1 base and J by 1 base, with 6 bases between them. Germline V gene lookup returns CDR1 KGHSH and CDR2 LQKENI. CDR3 length: 14 amino acids. The CDR3 DNA is TGTGCCAGCTCACCACTACAGGGCACAGATACGCAGTATTTT. It is translated as CASSPLQGTDTQYF.

The V call is TRBV6-6, the J call TRBJ2-1; D might be TRBD1 (7 bases). CDR3 length: 15 amino acids. The germline V and J ends were trimmed by 4 bases and 7 bases, with 17 bases remaining between them. Looked up from germline, CDR1 is MNHNY and CDR2 is SVGAGI (reference sequence). In DNA, the CDR3 is TGTGCCAGCAGTTCGACAGGGAAGGGGGGAAATGAGCAGTTCTTC. The encoded protein is CASSSTGKGGNEQFF.

This chain joins TRBV25-1 and TRBJ1-1, with D possibly matching TRBD1 (6 bases). The CDR3 sequence is 14 residues long. From germline, CDR1 is MGHDK and CDR2 SYGVNS. V lost 6 bases to trimming and J lost 10 bases, with 21 bases between them. The CDR3 loop reads CASRGDGTPYIAFF. As DNA, the CDR3 is TGTGCCAGCAGAGGGGACGGGACACCATACATAGCTTTCTTT.

The chain links TRBV5-1 to TRBJ2-1; perhaps TRBD2 as D (7 bases). CDR3 length equals 14 residues. Per the germline V gene, CDR1 is SGHRS and CDR2 is YFSETQ. V was clipped by 4 bases and J by 6 bases, with 14 bases between them. CDR3 bases: TGCGCCAGCAGCATCGGGGGGCCCGGCAATGAGCAGTTCTTC. This translates into CASSIGGPGNEQFF.

The chain combines TRBV11-2 with TRBJ2-7, with D perhaps TRBD1 (6 bases). The germline V gene encodes CDR1 SGHAT and CDR2 FQNNGV. Trimming removed 4 bases from V and 2 bases from J, with 12 bases in between. The CDR3 is 14 residues long. For the CDR3, the DNA is TGTGCCAGCAGCTCCGGGACATATACCTACGAGCAGTACTTC. Translating gives CASSSGTYTYEQYF.

This clone appeared once. J is TRBJ2-1 and V is TRBV9; no clear D gene. CDR3 length: 15 amino acids. V lost 1 base to trimming and J lost 0 bases, with 8 bases between them. Per germline, CDR1 SGDLS and CDR2 YYNGEE. CDR3: CASSVSPFSYNEQFF. The CDR3 nucleotides read TGTGCCAGCAGCGTAAGCCCTTTCTCCTACAATGAGCAGTTCTTC.

This clone has a handful of counts. This chain connects TRBV6-5 to TRBJ2-5, with 10 bases matching TRBD2. The CDR3 sequence is 14 residues long. Germline CDR1 and CDR2: MNHEY and SVGAGI. The J segment lost 1 base and the V segment lost 5 bases, leaving 1 base of the junction unmatched. CDR3 sequence reads: CASSRTSGQETQYF. Here the CDR3 DNA reads TGTGCCAGCAGTCGGACTAGCGGCCAAGAGACCCAGTACTTC.

This clone has a count of ten or more. The rearrangement joins TRBV11-2 to TRBJ2-7, with D possibly being TRBD1 (7 bases). The CDR3 runs 13 residues. Per germline, CDR1 SGHAT and CDR2 FQNNGV. V lost 7 bases to trimming and J lost 5 bases, with 15 bases between them. In DNA form, the CDR3 reads TGTGCCAGCATCCCTCCAGGGGGGAACGAGCAGTACTTC. Translation: CASIPPGGNEQYF.